These 15 T cell receptor beta chains were all obtained from the same sample, sequenced in a study of CD8 T cells in ankylosing spondylitis. Each CDR3 protein gets one entry after TCRdb re-called the 5' RACE reads with MiXCR. The sample carries 200,000 to 250,000 distinct CDR3 sequences, roughly a tenth recorded once. The source material was blood, either unsorted or a sorted T cell fraction (not recorded which). The receptors shown here come from a male donor with ankylosing spondylitis or in good health (not recorded which).

This clonotype occurred many times. This chain joins TRBV5-5 and TRBJ2-2; unclear D gene. Germline V CDR1 and CDR2: SGHKS, YYEKEE (reference sequence). CDR3 size: 15 residues. V lost 0 bases to trimming and J lost 2 bases, with 8 bases between them. This chain's CDR3 is CASSLVLVNTGELFF. Written as DNA, the CDR3 is TGTGCCAGCAGCTTGGTATTAGTCAACACCGGGGAGCTGTTTTTT. Together with reference TRBV5-5 and TRBJ2-2, the CDR3 gives the full variable domain: DAGVTQSPTHLIKTRGQQVTLRCSPISGHKSVSWYQQVLGQGPQFIFQYYEKEERGRGNFPDRFSARQFPNYSSELNVNALLLGDSALYLCASSLVLVNTGELFFGEGSRLTVL.

This chain connects TRBV6-1 to TRBJ1-2; 7 bases map to TRBD1. CDR1 MNHNS and CDR2 SASEGT come from the germline V gene. There are 15 residues in the CDR3. The trim removed 1 base at V and 5 bases at J, leaving 7 bases unmatched. The CDR3 loop is CASSEGEGAGYGYTF. The CDR3 DNA reads as TGTGCCAGCAGTGAAGGGGAGGGGGCTGGGTATGGCTACACCTTC.

The genes are TRBV5-6 and TRBJ2-4; perhaps TRBD2 as D (6 bases). CDR3 length: 14 residues. The ends were cut back, 7 bases at V and 3 bases at J, with 14 bases in the middle. CDR1 and CDR2 (germline): SGHDT, YYEEEE. Here the CDR3 DNA reads TGTGCCAGCGGCCCCGGGAGTAGCAAAAACATTCAGTACTTC. Protein product: CASGPGSSKNIQYF.

Only a few counts were recorded for this clonotype. This chain joins TRBV20-1 and TRBJ1-4; no reliable D call. This CDR3 comprises 14 residues. Trimming stripped 5 bases from V and 6 bases from J, with 16 bases between. From germline, CDR1 is DFQATT and CDR2 SNEGSKA (reference sequence). CDR3 protein: CSAGRAGRDEKLFF. Here the CDR3 DNA reads TGCAGTGCTGGGCGCGCGGGAAGGGATGAAAAACTGTTTTTT.

The sample holds a few counts of this clonotype. This chain links TRBV19 with TRBJ2-3, with 11 positions matching TRBD2. Per the germline V gene, CDR1 is LNHDA and CDR2 is SQIVND (reference sequence). V lost 9 bases, J lost 4 bases, and 9 bases stayed unmatched. This CDR3 region has 15 residues. CDR3 DNA sequence: TGTGCCAGCGCTAGACTAGCGGGGCAGGCAGATACGCAGTATTTT. The encoded protein is CASARLAGQADTQYF.

The table lists this clonotype with many counts. V is TRBV4-2 and J is TRBJ2-3, with 12 bases fitting TRBD2. The CDR3 covers 20 residues. The trim removed 0 bases at V and 2 bases at J, leaving 12 bases unmatched. Germline assignment: CDR1 LGHNA and CDR2 YNFKEQ. CDR3 protein: CASSQERTAASGGVTDTQYF. For the CDR3, the DNA is TGTGCCAGCAGCCAAGAAAGAACTGCGGCTAGCGGGGGGGTCACAGATACGCAGTATTTT.

This clonotype was found many times. The CDR3 nucleotides read TGCAGTGCTAGAGATCGAGGGGACACGGACTTCTATGGCTACACCTTC. It is translated as CSARDRGDTDFYGYTF. The V call is TRBV20-1, the J call TRBJ1-2; TRBD1 might be the D (6 bases). Germline assignment: CDR1 DFQATT and CDR2 SNEGSKA (reference sequence). CDR3 length equals 16 residues. With 0 bases removed from V and 4 bases from J, the gap between germline ends came to 18 bases.

At least ten counts were recorded for this clonotype. This chain joins TRBV19 and TRBJ2-4, with 8 bases fitting TRBD2. Per the germline V gene, CDR1 is LNHDA and CDR2 is SQIVND (reference sequence). V lost 9 bases and J lost 5; bases outside the gene matches: 3. CDR3 length: 12 residues. This chain's CDR3 is CARGLEENIQYF. The CDR3 DNA sequence: TGTGCCAGGGGACTAGAGGAAAACATTCAGTACTTC. Complete variable domain (other parts from reference TRBV19 and TRBJ2-4): DGGITQSPKYLFRKEGQNVTLSCEQNLNHDAMYWYRQDPGQGLRLIYYSQIVNDFQKGDIAEGYSVSREKKESFPLTVTSAQKNPTAFYLCARGLEENIQYFGAGTRLSVL.

This clonotype was counted at least ten times. The rearrangement joins TRBV21-1 to TRBJ2-2; the DNA was not used to check the table's D call, TRBD2. TRBV21-1 corresponds to a pseudogene. The CDR3 spans 18 residues. The DNA for the CDR3 is TGTGCCAGCAGCAGGACTAGCGGGAGGGCGACGGACACCGGGGAGCTGTTTTTT. This gives the protein CASSRTSGRATDTGELFF.

This clonotype was counted ten times or more. The V call is TRBV19, the J call TRBJ1-1, with unresolved D. V was shortened by 4 bases and J by 7 bases, with 13 bases between the two germline ends. The CDR3 loop spans 13 amino acids. Germline-derived CDR1 and CDR2 are LNHDA and SQIVND (reference sequence). CDR3 sequence reads: CASSTPKGSEAFF. In DNA form, the CDR3 reads TGTGCCAGTAGTACCCCGAAGGGAAGTGAAGCTTTCTTT.

This clonotype has just a few counts. The chain uses TRBV7-9 and TRBJ2-4; D unresolved. V was clipped by 1 base and J by 0 bases, with 13 bases between them. The germline CDR1 and CDR2 sequences are SEHNR and FQNEAQ (reference sequence). The CDR3 is made up of 17 amino acids. The chain's CDR3 is CASSLGAGFIAKNIQYF. CDR3 DNA sequence: TGTGCCAGCAGCTTAGGAGCCGGTTTTATAGCCAAAAACATTCAGTACTTC.

This chain links TRBV5-5 with TRBJ2-7; D is uncertain. Germline V lookup: CDR1 SGHKS, CDR2 YYEKEE (reference sequence). V dropped 1 base and J dropped 2 bases, with 13 bases sitting between them. The CDR3 totals 15 residues. The CDR3 bases are TGTGCCAGCAGCTTGTGGGGTCTAGGCACCTACGAGCAGTACTTC. Translated, it gives CASSLWGLGTYEQYF.

In this sample, this clonotype turned up a few times. V gene TRBV12-3 or TRBV12-4 combines with J gene TRBJ1-1; D might be TRBD1 (5 bases). Trimming cost V 6 bases and J 1 base, with 12 bases left between them. The CDR3 is made up of 14 amino acids. In DNA, the CDR3 is TGTGCCAGCAGCACGGACAAGTCGAACACTGAAGCTTTCTTT. It yields the protein CASSTDKSNTEAFF.

This clonotype was observed many times. V is TRBV5-1 and J is TRBJ1-3, with 7 bases matching TRBD1. CDR1 is SGHRS, CDR2 YFSETQ, per germline. V shed 4 bases, J shed 0 bases, and the junction held 7 bases outside the gene matches. CDR3 length equals 16 residues. The CDR3 here is CASSEDRARSGNTIYF. The CDR3 DNA reads as TGCGCCAGCAGCGAAGACAGGGCTCGCTCTGGAAACACCATATATTTT.

This clonotype was seen many times. The chain links TRBV6-2 or TRBV6-3 to TRBJ1-1; the D gene is possibly TRBD1 (6 bases). The V end was cut by 0 bases, the J end by 4 bases, with 18 bases between. Germline V gene sequence: CDR1 MNHEY, CDR2 SVGEGT. This CDR3 is 17 amino acids long. The CDR3 DNA sequence: TGTGCCAGCAGTTACTCGACCCAGGGGATCCGGGGCACTGAAGCTTTCTTT. This encodes CASSYSTQGIRGTEAFF.